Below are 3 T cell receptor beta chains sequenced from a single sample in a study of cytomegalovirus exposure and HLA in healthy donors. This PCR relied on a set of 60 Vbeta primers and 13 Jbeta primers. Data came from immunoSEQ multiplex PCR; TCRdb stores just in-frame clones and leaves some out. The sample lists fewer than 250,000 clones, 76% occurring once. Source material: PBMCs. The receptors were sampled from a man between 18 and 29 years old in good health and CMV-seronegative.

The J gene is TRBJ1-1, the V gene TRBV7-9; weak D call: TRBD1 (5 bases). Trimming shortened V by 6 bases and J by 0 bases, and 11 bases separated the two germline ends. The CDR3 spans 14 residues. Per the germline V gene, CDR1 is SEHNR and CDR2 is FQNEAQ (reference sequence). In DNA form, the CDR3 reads TGTGCCAGCAGGGCGGGACGCCTGAACACTGAAGCTTTCTTT. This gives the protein CASRAGRLNTEAFF.

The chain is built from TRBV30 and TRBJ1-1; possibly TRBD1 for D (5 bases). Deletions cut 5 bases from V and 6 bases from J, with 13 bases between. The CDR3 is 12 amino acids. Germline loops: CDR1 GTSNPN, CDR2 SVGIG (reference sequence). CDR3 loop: CAWAQVGAEAFF. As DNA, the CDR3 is TGTGCCTGGGCACAGGTTGGGGCTGAAGCTTTCTTT. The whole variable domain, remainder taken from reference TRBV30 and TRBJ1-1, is SQTIHQWPATLVQPVGSPLSLECTVEGTSNPNLYWYRQAAGRGLQLLFYSVGIGQISSEVPQNLSASRPQDRQFILSSKKLLLSDSGFYLCAWAQVGAEAFFGQGTRLTVV.

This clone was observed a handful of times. The CDR3 DNA reads as TGTGCCAGCAGTTACTCGATCAGGGGCGCAGATACGCAGTATTTT. Its translation: CASSYSIRGADTQYF. The V call is TRBV6-5, the J call TRBJ2-3; the D gene is possibly TRBD1 (6 bases). This CDR3 spans 15 amino acids. Trimming removed 0 bases at V and 4 bases at J, with 11 bases between. CDR1 is MNHEY and CDR2 is SVGAGI in the germline V gene.